The present entry profiles one T cell receptor beta chain with its context. The study drew participants aged about 18 to 89 years from 20 to 30 US areas. Cohort placement rested on clinical history that participants reported themselves. The entry originates in a study of blood T cell repertoires in COVID-19. Clones were read by immunoSEQ multiplex PCR, and TCRdb kept only the in-frame ones, dropping some. Of a few hundred thousand clones in the sample, approximately 89% were seen once. Trimming removed 7 bases at V and 1 base at J, with 23 bases between. The CDR3 consists of 18 residues. Looked up from germline, CDR1 is SGHRS and CDR2 is YFSETQ.

Material: PBMCs or T cells enriched from blood (not recorded which). The source of this sequence is a woman in her thirties or forties who had been exposed to COVID-19. This chain connects TRBV5-1 to TRBJ2-2, with TRBD1 as a possible D gene (5 bases). The CDR3 DNA follows: TGCGCCAGCCAAGAATACCGTTCTTGGGGCGAGAACACCGGGGAGCTGTTTTTT. Protein: CASQEYRSWGENTGELFF.